The rows below give T cell receptor beta chains drawn from one sample of a study of T cell responses to AZD1222 COVID-19 vaccine. Produced via immunoSEQ multiplex PCR; TCRdb's table is partial and in-frame only. The table lists about 64,000 clones, 80% of them singletons, with roughly 13% in the top ten. This material consisted of peripheral blood, taken 28 days after the second AZD1222 dose. The receptors originated from an adult who received the AZD1222 COVID-19 vaccine. Each CDR3 is given with its conserved first and last residue. The order of the fields is clone size, D gene, V gene, J gene, CDR3 protein, CDR3 DNA. The D gene is left open where the match is weak. Size is stated for part of the rows, as once, few or many counts, or as a class when the clone is expanded.

>NA|TRBD1|TRBV7-8|TRBJ1-4
CASSLDRGKLFF
TGTGCCAGCAGCCTGGACAGGGGAAAACTGTTTTTT
>NA|NA|TRBV12-3/TRBV12-4|TRBJ2-1
CASSLGVGEQFF
TGTGCCAGCAGTTTGGGGGTAGGTGAGCAGTTCTTC
>NA|NA|TRBV14|TRBJ1-6
CASSPAGGALHF
TGTGCCAGCAGCCCTGCTGGGGGGGCCCTCCACTTT
>NA|NA|TRBV29-1|TRBJ1-1
CSVMGIGGMRRVNTEAFF
TGCAGCGTAATGGGAATTGGGGGGATGAGGCGGGTGAACACTGAAGCTTTCTTT
>NA|NA|TRBV18|TRBJ1-6
CASSETLNSPLHF
TGTGCCAGCTCAGAAACATTAAATTCACCCCTCCACTTT
>NA|NA|TRBV27|TRBJ1-1
CASSLYSNTEAFF
TGTGCCAGCAGTTTGTACTCGAACACTGAAGCTTTCTTT
>NA|NA|TRBV14|TRBJ1-2
CASSPRTSDSLYGYTF
TGTGCCAGCAGCCCAAGGACATCGGATAGCCTTTATGGCTACACCTTC
>NA|NA|TRBV30|TRBJ1-2
CAWSVFSGVYGSTAQTGNYGYTF
TGTGCCTGGAGTGTATTCTCGGGTGTTTACGGTTCAACAGCTCAGACTGGCAACTATGGCTACACCTTC
>NA|NA|TRBV5-6|TRBJ1-6
CASSLDRSMSPLHF
TGTGCCAGCAGCTTGGATCGTAGTATGTCACCCCTCCACTTT
>NA|NA|TRBV28|TRBJ2-1
CASSLSVGVYNEQFF
TGTGCCAGCAGTTTATCTGTAGGGGTCTACAATGAGCAGTTCTTC
>NA|TRBD1|TRBV18|TRBJ1-1
CASSLGQGGFGEAFF
TGTGCCAGCTCACTCGGACAGGGGGGGTTTGGTGAAGCTTTCTTT
>NA|NA|TRBV5-5|TRBJ2-5
CASSLGGQETQYF
TGTGCCAGCAGCCTAGGAGGGCAAGAGACCCAGTACTTC
>few|TRBD2|TRBV24-1|TRBJ2-1
CATSGFSGGVLEQFF
TGTGCCACCAGTGGATTTTCGGGGGGTGTTCTTGAGCAGTTCTTC
>NA|NA|TRBV19|TRBJ2-5
CASSPRGLRTQYF
TGTGCCAGTAGCCCGAGGGGATTGAGGACCCAGTACTTC
>NA|NA|TRBV7-6|TRBJ2-7
CASSSGYDLDYEQYF
TGTGCCAGCAGCTCCGGGTACGACTTGGACTACGAGCAGTACTTC
>few|TRBD1|TRBV4-1|TRBJ1-1
CASSQVQGATEAFF
TGCGCCAGCAGCCAAGTTCAGGGGGCCACTGAAGCTTTCTTT
>NA|TRBD1|TRBV28|TRBJ2-7
CASRILFRQGTTYEQYF
TGTGCCAGCAGAATACTTTTCAGACAGGGCACTACCTACGAGCAGTACTTC
>NA|TRBD1|TRBV9|TRBJ2-2
CASSVRTGSNTGELFF
TGTGCCAGCAGCGTAAGGACAGGGTCGAACACCGGGGAGCTGTTTTTT
>few|TRBD1|TRBV5-4|TRBJ1-1
CAIKVGDRGQLLDTEAFF
TGTGCCATCAAGGTAGGGGACAGGGGGCAGTTGTTGGACACTGAAGCTTTCTTT
>NA|NA|TRBV18|TRBJ2-5
CASSSGTQETQYF
TGTGCCAGCTCAAGTGGAACTCAAGAGACCCAGTACTTC
>once|NA|TRBV15|TRBJ2-1
CATTNGITYNEQFF
TGTGCCACCACCAACGGGATAACCTACAATGAGCAGTTCTTC
>NA|NA|TRBV5-1|TRBJ2-3
CASSLGDRTTDTQYF
TGCGCCAGCAGCTTAGGGGACCGCACCACAGATACGCAGTATTTT
>NA|NA|TRBV20-1|TRBJ1-1
CSAEGGTEAFF
TGCAGTGCTGAAGGGGGCACTGAAGCTTTCTTT
>NA|NA|TRBV14|TRBJ2-5
CASSQEIDGETQYF
TGTGCCAGCAGCCAAGAAATCGACGGGGAGACCCAGTACTTC
>NA|NA|TRBV11-2|TRBJ1-2
CASSLHEGDRYGYTF
TGTGCCAGCAGCTTACACGAGGGGGATCGCTATGGCTACACCTTC
>NA|NA|TRBV7-9|TRBJ2-7
CASSLLPDSYEQYF
TGTGCCAGCAGCTTACTCCCGGACTCCTACGAGCAGTACTTC
>NA|NA|TRBV5-4|TRBJ1-2
CASSSTGVVGYTF
TGTGCCAGCAGCTCAACAGGTGTTGTTGGCTACACCTTC
>NA|NA|TRBV29-1|TRBJ1-2
CSVVHNNYGYTF
TGCAGCGTTGTACACAATAACTATGGCTACACCTTC
>few|TRBD1|TRBV5-1|TRBJ2-5
CASSDSTGGLETQYF
TGCGCCAGCAGCGATTCGACAGGGGGGTTAGAGACCCAGTACTTC
>NA|NA|TRBV9|TRBJ1-6
CASSVNRGGPSSYNSPLHF
TGTGCCAGCAGCGTTAATCGCGGAGGCCCGAGCTCCTATAATTCACCCCTCCACTTT
>NA|TRBD1|TRBV7-2|TRBJ1-1
CASSYSGGLGAEAFF
TGTGCCAGCAGCTATTCAGGGGGCTTAGGGGCTGAAGCTTTCTTT
>NA|TRBD1|TRBV6-5|TRBJ1-2
CASSGTGVGYGYTF
TGTGCCAGCTCCGGGACAGGGGTGGGGTATGGCTACACCTTC
>NA|NA|TRBV5-4|TRBJ1-2
CASSLELGGYGYTF
TGTGCCAGCAGCTTGGAATTGGGCGGGTATGGCTACACCTTC
>NA|TRBD1|TRBV5-6|TRBJ2-7
CASSRTGSNYEQYF
TGTGCCAGCAGCCGGACAGGGAGTAACTACGAGCAGTACTTC
>once|NA|TRBV9|TRBJ2-2
CASSVQLLTGELFF
TGTGCCAGCAGCGTCCAACTACTCACCGGGGAGCTGTTTTTT
>NA|NA|TRBV3-1/TRBV3-2|TRBJ2-7
CASSQVGRAIGQYF
TGTGCCAGCAGCCAAGTTGGCAGGGCGATTGGGCAGTACTTC
>NA|TRBD1|TRBV19|TRBJ1-5
CASSWTGRGNQPQHF
TGTGCCAGTAGTTGGACAGGGAGAGGCAATCAGCCCCAGCATTTT
>few|NA|TRBV5-1|TRBJ2-2
CASSLESGVSGELFF
TGCGCCAGCAGCTTGGAATCAGGGGTGTCCGGGGAGCTGTTTTTT
>NA|NA|TRBV19|TRBJ1-1
CASSIQQLTFF
TGTGCCAGTAGTATACAACAGCTTACTTTCTTT
>NA|NA|TRBV4-1|TRBJ2-1
CASSQEFGREQFF
TGCGCCAGCAGCCAAGAATTTGGGCGTGAGCAGTTCTTC
>NA|NA|TRBV7-6|TRBJ1-5
CASSPAGVEQPQHF
TGTGCCAGCAGCCCGGCAGGGGTCGAACAGCCCCAGCATTTT
>NA|NA|TRBV12-3/TRBV12-4|TRBJ1-3
CASSLAGRNTIYF
TGTGCCAGCAGTTTGGCAGGAAGAAACACCATATATTTT
>NA|TRBD1|TRBV25-1|TRBJ1-2
CASGEGGTGIGYTF
TGTGCCAGCGGAGAGGGTGGGACAGGGATTGGCTACACCTTC
>NA|NA|TRBV5-5|TRBJ1-5
CASSFGTDYSNQPQHF
TGTGCCAGCAGCTTTGGGACCGATTATAGCAATCAGCCCCAGCATTTT
>few|NA|TRBV7-9|TRBJ1-5
CASSPAGVPSNQPQHF
TGTGCCAGCAGCCCGGCAGGGGTTCCTAGCAATCAGCCCCAGCATTTT
>NA|NA|TRBV9|TRBJ1-4
CASSGRAANEKLFF
TGTGCCAGCAGCGGTAGAGCTGCTAATGAAAAACTGTTTTTT
>NA|NA|TRBV18|TRBJ1-4
CASSPIPTRVKKLFF
TGTGCCAGCTCACCAATCCCGACTAGGGTGAAAAAACTGTTTTTT
>once|NA|TRBV10-3|TRBJ1-1
CAINRGNTEAFF
TGTGCCATCAACCGGGGCAACACTGAAGCTTTCTTT
>once|NA|TRBV6-5|TRBJ2-5
CASKMGQGGETQYF
TGTGCCAGCAAGATGGGGCAGGGTGGGGAGACCCAGTACTTC
>NA|NA|TRBV14|TRBJ1-6
CASSQYKNSPLHF
TGTGCCAGCAGCCAATACAAGAATTCACCCCTCCACTTT
>NA|NA|TRBV6-1|TRBJ1-2
CASSEGDGGGYTF
TGTGCCAGCAGTGAGGGGGATGGGGGGGGCTACACCTTC